Included here is one T cell receptor (beta chain) sequence, with context. What it binds is not known. This specimen comes from a study of T cell responses to AZD1222 COVID-19 vaccine. Findings and limits, study-wide: Spike as a whole was targeted by vaccine-associated CD4 TCRs, dominant at 160-218 and 743-854. Two AZD1222 administrations were followed by greater Spike-specific TCR breadth and depth. The reported proportion of spike-specific TCRs targeting unmutated variant regions was nearly half.

Clones were read by immunoSEQ multiplex PCR, and TCRdb kept only the in-frame ones, dropping some. The sample carries about 150,000 clones, more than 85% recorded once. The germline CDR1 and CDR2 sequences are LNHDA and SQIVND (reference sequence). Trimming took 3 bases from V and 10 from J, leaving 10 bases between them. The CDR3 consists of 12 residues. V gene TRBV19 combines with J gene TRBJ1-5; no clear D. The sample in question was peripheral blood, obtained 28 days after the second AZD1222 dose. This receptor was identified in an adult who received the AZD1222 COVID-19 vaccine. This CDR3 is CASSIQAGPQHF. CDR3 in DNA: TGTGCCAGTAGTATTCAGGCCGGACCCCAGCATTTT.